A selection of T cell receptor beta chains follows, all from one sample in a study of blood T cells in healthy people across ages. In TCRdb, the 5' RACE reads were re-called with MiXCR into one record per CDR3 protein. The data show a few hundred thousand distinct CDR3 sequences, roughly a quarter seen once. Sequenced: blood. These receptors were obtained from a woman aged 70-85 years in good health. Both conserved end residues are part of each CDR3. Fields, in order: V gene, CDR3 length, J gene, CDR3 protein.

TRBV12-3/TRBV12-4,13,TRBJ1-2,CASNYRLRYGYTF
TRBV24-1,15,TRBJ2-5,CATSDGRTVGETQYF
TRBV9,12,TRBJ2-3,CAYLDGTDTQYF
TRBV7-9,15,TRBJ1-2,CASSLGLREGSGYTF
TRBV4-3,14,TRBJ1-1,CASSQDRIRDEAFF
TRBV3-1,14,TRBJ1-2,CASSQDWDSYGYTF
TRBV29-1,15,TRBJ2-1,CSVGLAGTEEGEQFF
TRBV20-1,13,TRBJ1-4,CSAPGQSNEKLFF
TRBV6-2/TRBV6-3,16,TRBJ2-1,CASSHVSGGAYNEQFF
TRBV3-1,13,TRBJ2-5,CASSQTRLGEQYF
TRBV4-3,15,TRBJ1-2,CASSLNRGLGYGYIF
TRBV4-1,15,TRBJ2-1,CASSRGLAGDNEQFF
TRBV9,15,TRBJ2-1,CASSVTGQGSNEQFF
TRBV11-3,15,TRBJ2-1,CASSFRGGSYNEQFF
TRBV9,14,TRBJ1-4,CASSATWANEKLFF
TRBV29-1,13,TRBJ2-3,CSVLGDSTDTQYF
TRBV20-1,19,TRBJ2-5,CSASPPAGLEAGVGETQYF
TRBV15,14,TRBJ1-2,CATSRDRMGHGYTF
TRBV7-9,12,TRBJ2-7,CASSAGGNEQYF
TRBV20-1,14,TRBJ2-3,CSALAGLDTDTQYF
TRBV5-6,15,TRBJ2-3,CASSYGLTATDTQYF
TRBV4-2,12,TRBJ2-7,CASSDFTDEQYF
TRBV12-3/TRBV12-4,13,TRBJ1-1,CASSSRPGAEAFF
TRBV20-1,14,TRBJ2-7,CSARVRDQPRGQYF
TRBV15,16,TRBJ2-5,CATSSHQRDYQETQYF
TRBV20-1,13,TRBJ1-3,CSARALDGNTIYF
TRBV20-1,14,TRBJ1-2,CSASKGAASYGYTF
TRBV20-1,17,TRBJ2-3,CSARLAGGPKITDTQYF
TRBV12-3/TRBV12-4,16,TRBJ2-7,CASSFPGARDGYEQYF
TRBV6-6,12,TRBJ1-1,CASNLVNTEAFF
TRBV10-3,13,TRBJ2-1,CAIGTLSYNEQFF
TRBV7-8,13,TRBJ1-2,CASSLESWGGYTF
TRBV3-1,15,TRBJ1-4,CASSQAAGAVEKLFF
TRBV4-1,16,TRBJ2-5,CASSQEKQGKRETQYF
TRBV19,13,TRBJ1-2,CASKIDTNYGYTF
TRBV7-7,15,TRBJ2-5,CASSPGRSSRETQYF
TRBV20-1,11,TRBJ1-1,CSAAKDTEAFF
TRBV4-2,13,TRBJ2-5,CASSHRTGETQYF
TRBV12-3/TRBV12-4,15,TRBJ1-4,CASSRTPRGNGKLFF
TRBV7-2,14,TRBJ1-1,CASSLRGMNTEAFF
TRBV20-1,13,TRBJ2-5,CSAPQGIEETQYF
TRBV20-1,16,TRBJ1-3,CSAREGEIFSGNTIYF
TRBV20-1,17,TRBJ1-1,CSARDPGQGAGNTEAFF
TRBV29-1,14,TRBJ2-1,CSVHQGGAYNEQFF
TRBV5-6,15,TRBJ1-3,CASSTGPEGGNTIYF
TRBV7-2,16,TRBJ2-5,CASSLANRGLGETQYF
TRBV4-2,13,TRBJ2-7,CASSQRGLGEQYF
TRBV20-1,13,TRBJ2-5,CSARSQNQETQYF
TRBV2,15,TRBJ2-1,CASSPSGLPYNERFF
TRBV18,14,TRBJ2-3,CASSGQGRTDTQYF
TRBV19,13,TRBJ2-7,CASSLGTGYGQYF
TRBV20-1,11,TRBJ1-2,CSAPHAGGYTF
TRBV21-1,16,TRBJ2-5,CASSSRGEGRGETQYF
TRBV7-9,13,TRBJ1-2,CASSFDFGSGYTF
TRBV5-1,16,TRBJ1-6,CASSSQTGGTGTPLHF
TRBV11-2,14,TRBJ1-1,CASSLTQGGSEAFF
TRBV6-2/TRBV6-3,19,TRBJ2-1,CASVSNPTSGGPSYNEQFF